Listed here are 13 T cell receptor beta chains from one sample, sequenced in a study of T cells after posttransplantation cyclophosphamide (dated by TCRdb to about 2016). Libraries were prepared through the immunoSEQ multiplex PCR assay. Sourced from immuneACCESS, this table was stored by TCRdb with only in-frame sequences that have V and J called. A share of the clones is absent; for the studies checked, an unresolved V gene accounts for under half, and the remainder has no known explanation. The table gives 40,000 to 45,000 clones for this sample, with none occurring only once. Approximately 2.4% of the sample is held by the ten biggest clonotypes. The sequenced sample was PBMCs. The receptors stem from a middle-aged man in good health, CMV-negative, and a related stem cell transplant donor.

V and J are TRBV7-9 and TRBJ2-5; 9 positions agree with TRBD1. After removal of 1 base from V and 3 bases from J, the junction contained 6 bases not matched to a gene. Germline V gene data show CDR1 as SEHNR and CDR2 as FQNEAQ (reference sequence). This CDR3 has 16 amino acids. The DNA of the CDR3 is TGTGCCAGCAGCTTAGGACTCCGGGACAGGGAAGAGACCCAGTACTTC. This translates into CASSLGLRDREETQYF.

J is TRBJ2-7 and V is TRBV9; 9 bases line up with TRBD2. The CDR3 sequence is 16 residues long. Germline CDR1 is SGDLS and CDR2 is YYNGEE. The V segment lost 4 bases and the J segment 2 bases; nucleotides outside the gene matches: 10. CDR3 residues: CASSSSGGPLTYEQYF. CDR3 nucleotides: TGTGCCAGCAGCAGTAGCGGGGGACCCTTAACCTACGAGCAGTACTTC. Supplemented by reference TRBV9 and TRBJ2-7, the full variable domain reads DSGVTQTPKHLITATGQRVTLRCSPRSGDLSVYWYQQSLDQGLQFLIQYYNGEERAKGNILERFSAQQFPDLHSELNLSSLELGDSALYFCASSSSGGPLTYEQYFGPGTRLTVT.

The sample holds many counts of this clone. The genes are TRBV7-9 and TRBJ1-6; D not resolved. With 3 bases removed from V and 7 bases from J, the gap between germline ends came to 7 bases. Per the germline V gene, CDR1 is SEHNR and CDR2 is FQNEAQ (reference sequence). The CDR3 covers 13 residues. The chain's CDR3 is CASSFQANSPLHF. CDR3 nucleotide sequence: TGTGCCAGCAGCTTCCAAGCGAATTCACCCCTCCACTTT.

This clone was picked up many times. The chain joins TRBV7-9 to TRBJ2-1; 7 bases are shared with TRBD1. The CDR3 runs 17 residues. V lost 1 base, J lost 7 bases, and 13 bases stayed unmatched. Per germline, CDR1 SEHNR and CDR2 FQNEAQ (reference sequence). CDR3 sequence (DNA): TGTGCCAGCAGCTTAGTCCAGACAGGGATTAGGTCGAATGAGCAGTTCTTC. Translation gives CASSLVQTGIRSNEQFF.

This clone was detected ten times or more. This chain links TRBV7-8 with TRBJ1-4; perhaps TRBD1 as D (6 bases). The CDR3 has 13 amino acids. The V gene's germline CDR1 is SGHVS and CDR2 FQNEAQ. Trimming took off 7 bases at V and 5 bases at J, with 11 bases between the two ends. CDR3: CASTLTGNEKLFF. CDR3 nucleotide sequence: TGTGCCAGCACCCTTACAGGGAATGAAAAACTGTTTTTT.

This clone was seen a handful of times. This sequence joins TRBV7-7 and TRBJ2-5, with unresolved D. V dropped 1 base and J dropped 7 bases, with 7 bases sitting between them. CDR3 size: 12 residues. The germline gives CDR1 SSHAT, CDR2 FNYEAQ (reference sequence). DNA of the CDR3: TGTGCCAGCAGCTTAGGTTCGGGGACCCAGTACTTC. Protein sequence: CASSLGSGTQYF. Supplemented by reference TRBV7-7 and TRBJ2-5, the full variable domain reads GAGVSQSPRYKVTKRGQDVTLRCDPISSHATLYWYQQALGQGPEFLTYFNYEAQPDKSGLPSDRFSAERPEGSISTLTIQRTEQRDSAMYRCASSLGSGTQYFGPGTRLLVL.

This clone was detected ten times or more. The DNA for the CDR3 is TGTGCCAGCAGTGAGGTTTCAGAACTAAATCAGCCCCAGCATTTT. Protein: CASSEVSELNQPQHF. The chain carries TRBV2 and TRBJ1-5; no clear D. The CDR3 sequence is 15 residues long. The ends were cut back, 3 bases at V and 4 bases at J, with 13 bases in the middle. Germline loops: CDR1 SNHLY, CDR2 FYNNEI.

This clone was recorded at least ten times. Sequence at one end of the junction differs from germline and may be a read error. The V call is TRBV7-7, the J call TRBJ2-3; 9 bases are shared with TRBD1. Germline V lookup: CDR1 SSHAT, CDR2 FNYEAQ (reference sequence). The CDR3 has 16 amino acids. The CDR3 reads CASSLGTGSGTDTQYF. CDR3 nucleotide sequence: TGTGCTAGCAGCTTAGGGACAGGGTCGGGCACAGATACGCAGTATTTT.

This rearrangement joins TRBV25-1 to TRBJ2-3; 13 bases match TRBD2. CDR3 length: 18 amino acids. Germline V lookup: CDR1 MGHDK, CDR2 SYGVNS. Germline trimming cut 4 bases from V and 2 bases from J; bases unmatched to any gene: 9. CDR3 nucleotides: TGTGCCAGCAGTGGGGGCCGGACTAGCGGGGGCTTCACAGATACGCAGTATTTT. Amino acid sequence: CASSGGRTSGGFTDTQYF.

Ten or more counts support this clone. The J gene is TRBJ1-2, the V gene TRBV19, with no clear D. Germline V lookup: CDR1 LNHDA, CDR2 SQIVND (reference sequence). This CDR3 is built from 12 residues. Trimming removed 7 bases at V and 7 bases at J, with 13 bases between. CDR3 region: CASTPEYGGYTF. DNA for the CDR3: TGTGCCAGTACCCCTGAGTATGGTGGCTACACCTTC. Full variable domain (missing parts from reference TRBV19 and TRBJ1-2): DGGITQSPKYLFRKEGQNVTLSCEQNLNHDAMYWYRQDPGQGLRLIYYSQIVNDFQKGDIAEGYSVSREKKESFPLTVTSAQKNPTAFYLCASTPEYGGYTFGSGTRLTVV.

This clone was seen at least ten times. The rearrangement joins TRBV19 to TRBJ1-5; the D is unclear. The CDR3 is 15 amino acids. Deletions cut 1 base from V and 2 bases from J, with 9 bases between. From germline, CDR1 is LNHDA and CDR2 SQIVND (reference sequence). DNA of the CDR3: TGTGCCAGTAGTATAGGACCAGGCGGCAATCAGCCCCAGCATTTT. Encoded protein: CASSIGPGGNQPQHF.

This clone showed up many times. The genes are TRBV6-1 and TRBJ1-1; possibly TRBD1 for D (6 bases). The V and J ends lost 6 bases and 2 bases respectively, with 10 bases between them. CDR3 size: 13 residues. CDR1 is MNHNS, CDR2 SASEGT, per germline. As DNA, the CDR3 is TGTGCCAGCAGCGAGGACAGTAACACTGAAGCTTTCTTT. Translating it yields CASSEDSNTEAFF.

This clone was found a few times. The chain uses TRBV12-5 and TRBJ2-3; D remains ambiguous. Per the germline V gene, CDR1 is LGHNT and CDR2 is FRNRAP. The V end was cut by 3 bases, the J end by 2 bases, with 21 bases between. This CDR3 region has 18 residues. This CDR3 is CASGFPQSGGLSTDTQYF. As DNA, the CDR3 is TGTGCTAGTGGTTTTCCCCAGTCAGGTGGGTTATCCACAGATACGCAGTATTTT.